This T cell receptor (beta chain) was documented in a study of Ad26.COV2.S vaccination and SARS-CoV-2 variants. Overall study: The donor was enrolled in the Ad26.COV2.S arm of the COV1001 trial. The authors gave Ad26.COV2.S intramuscularly, either once or twice 56 days apart.

Treatment described: roughly 19 received Ad26.COV2.S at low or high dose, single or two shots; about 5 received placebo; per-sample allocation not given. Sampling took place 63 days after the first vaccine or placebo injection. The shot given was an Ad26 vector that makes Wuhan-strain SARS-CoV-2 spike. The data were produced by immunoSEQ multiplex PCR, yet TCRdb's version contains in-frame clones alone and is incomplete. The data contain about 350,000 clones, 88% of them seen just once; the ten biggest clones take up 6.4%. The CDR3 runs to 13 residues. Between the trimmed V and J ends, which lost 11 bases and 4 bases, there was a span of 17 bases. The V gene's germline CDR1 is LNHDA and CDR2 SQIVND (reference sequence).

The chain carries TRBV19 and TRBJ1-2, with no clear D. This TCR was sampled from a person between 18 and 65 years old who received the Ad26.COV2.S COVID-19 vaccine or a placebo. Sequenced material: peripheral blood, taken in a trial of Ad26.COV2.S vaccine versus placebo. Here the CDR3 reads CACQRRSGYGYTF. The CDR3 DNA is TGTGCCTGCCAAAGGCGGTCAGGCTATGGCTACACCTTC.